This entry lists 31 T cell receptor beta chains sequenced from one sample in a study of T-cell memory formation after mild COVID-19. Via MiXCR, TCRdb re-called the 5' RACE reads, giving one row per CDR3 protein. The repertoire has 560,000 or so distinct CDR3 sequences, 15% to 20% of them found once; the top ten carry around 7.8%. Sequencing used PBMCs or a T cell subset sorted from them (not recorded which). The receptors originated from an adult woman who had mild COVID-19 (a few samples of this study predate the infection). Cell type and time point are not known.

This clonotype has a handful of counts. The chain uses TRBV19 and TRBJ2-7, with no clear D. With 4 bases removed from V and 1 base from J, the gap between germline ends came to 11 bases. The CDR3 totals 14 residues. Germline CDR1 is LNHDA and CDR2 is SQIVND (reference sequence). The CDR3 DNA reads TGTGCCAGTAGTACCCCCGGTGGGTCCTACGAGCAGTACTTC. Amino acids: CASSTPGGSYEQYF.

The chain couples TRBV24-1 to TRBJ2-5; D call uncertain. V dropped 4 bases and J dropped 2 bases, with 7 bases sitting between them. Germline CDR1 is KGHDR and CDR2 is SFDVKD. This CDR3 spans 13 amino acids. CDR3 amino acids: CATSDQRQETQYF. The CDR3 nucleotides read TGTGCCACCAGTGACCAACGTCAAGAGACCCAGTACTTC.

This clonotype was seen a handful of times. For the CDR3, the DNA is TGTGCCAGTAGGGGGACAAACAATCAGCCCCAGCATTTT. Translating it yields CASRGTNNQPQHF. This sequence joins TRBV19 and TRBJ1-5; maybe TRBD1 (6 bases). This CDR3 is built from 13 residues. Between the trimmed V and J ends, which lost 6 bases and 3 bases, there was a span of 9 bases. Germline V gene lookup returns CDR1 LNHDA and CDR2 SQIVND (reference sequence).

This clonotype was counted only a few times. This chain connects TRBV25-1 to TRBJ2-7; 10 bases line up with TRBD1. V trimming: 3 bases; J trimming: 6 bases; junction bases outside the gene matches: 8. The V gene's germline CDR1 is MGHDK and CDR2 SYGVNS. The length of the CDR3 is 15 residues. The CDR3 DNA sequence: TGTGCCAGCAGTGACCCCGGACAGGGGGTAGTCGAGCAGTACTTC. Its protein product is CASSDPGQGVVEQYF.

The sample holds a few counts of this clonotype. The chain combines TRBV5-1 with TRBJ2-2, with 10 bases lining up with TRBD2. Trimming removed 0 bases from V and 7 bases from J; junction bases left unmatched: 12. This CDR3 is built from 18 residues. The germline V gene has CDR1 SGHRS and CDR2 YFSETQ. The CDR3, as DNA: TGCGCCAGCAGCTTGGTTCCTAGCGGGAGTCTCGTAAACGGGGAGCTGTTTTTT. Translation gives CASSLVPSGSLVNGELFF.

The J gene is TRBJ2-4, the V gene TRBV6-6; 8 nucleotides line up with TRBD1. Germline V lookup: CDR1 MNHNY, CDR2 SVGAGI (reference sequence). Trimming at V came to 2 bases and at J to 0 bases, leaving 6 bases not matched to a gene. The CDR3 sequence is 17 residues long. The CDR3 reads CASSYPTGVIAKNIQYF. The CDR3 DNA reads as TGTGCCAGCAGTTACCCGACAGGGGTTATAGCCAAAAACATTCAGTACTTC.

This clonotype was seen only a few times. The chain links TRBV21-1 to TRBJ2-7; the DNA was not compared with TRBD2, the D call given in the table. TRBV21-1 has pseudogene status. This CDR3 comprises 15 residues. CDR3 sequence: CASSKDRAGTYEQYF. DNA of the CDR3: TGTGCCAGCAGCAAAGATCGAGCGGGCACCTACGAGCAGTACTTC.

In its sample, this clonotype was seen a few times. J is TRBJ2-7 and V is TRBV5-1; 7 positions match TRBD1. There are 13 residues in the CDR3. V was clipped by 4 bases and J by 2 bases; unmatched bases: 3. Germline assignment: CDR1 SGHRS and CDR2 YFSETQ. The CDR3 nucleotides read TGCGCCAGCAGCGTGGGACAGCCCTACGAGCAGTACTTC. Protein sequence: CASSVGQPYEQYF.

The V gene is TRBV3-1, the J gene TRBJ1-1, with TRBD1 matching 8 bases. The V gene's germline CDR1 is LGHDT and CDR2 YNNKEL (reference sequence). This CDR3 has 17 amino acids. J lost 9 bases, V lost 4 bases, and 19 bases had no gene match. The CDR3 DNA reads TGTGCCAGCAGCCCGACTTCTCGTGATTGGACAGGGTCCCAAGCTTTCTTT. It codes for CASSPTSRDWTGSQAFF.

The chain has TRBV9 and TRBJ1-3; D remains unclear. Trimming cost V 3 bases and J 9 bases, with 10 bases left between them. The CDR3 runs to 12 residues. CDR1 is SGDLS, CDR2 YYNGEE, per germline. The CDR3 nucleotides are TGTGCCAGCAGCGCCGGAATGAGCACCATATATTTT. Protein product: CASSAGMSTIYF.

This clonotype was detected many times. The V and J genes are TRBV4-1 and TRBJ1-1; no reliable D call. The CDR3 totals 16 residues. V lost 7 bases, J lost 5 bases, and 23 bases lay in between. CDR1 and CDR2 (germline): MGHRA, YSYEKL. CDR3 bases: TGCGCCAGCACCGTGGGCGGAGGGTTTGGGAAGACTGAAGCTTTCTTT. It codes for CASTVGGGFGKTEAFF.

V usage is TRBV29-1 and J usage is TRBJ2-3; TRBD2 matches at 8 bases. CDR3 length equals 16 residues. The germline gives CDR1 SQVTM, CDR2 ANQGSEA. Trimming took 0 bases from V and 2 from J; bases not matched to a gene: 7. CDR3 region: CSVEDPTGGPTDTQYF. DNA of the CDR3: TGCAGCGTTGAAGATCCTACGGGGGGGCCCACAGATACGCAGTATTTT.

This clonotype has at least ten counts. The genes are TRBV5-1 and TRBJ2-1, with TRBD2 matching over 9 bases. Germline CDR1 reads SGHRS; CDR2 reads YFSETQ. The CDR3 length is 15 residues. The V gene end was trimmed by 0 bases and the J gene end by 9 bases; junction bases not matched to a gene: 7. CDR3 sequence: CASSLVAGGPGEQFF. The CDR3 region has the DNA TGCGCCAGCAGCTTGGTGGCGGGAGGGCCGGGTGAGCAGTTCTTC.

This clonotype was picked up a small number of times. The chain recombines TRBV4-1 with TRBJ2-4; D is undetermined. Trimming removed 5 bases from V and 0 bases from J, with 14 bases in between. The CDR3 contains 16 residues. Germline V lookup: CDR1 MGHRA, CDR2 YSYEKL. This CDR3 reads CASSAAAVLAKNIQYF. CDR3 nucleotide sequence: TGCGCCAGCAGCGCGGCAGCTGTTCTAGCCAAAAACATTCAGTACTTC.

This chain uses TRBV11-2 with TRBJ2-3, with D tentatively TRBD2 (6 bases). The CDR3 runs to 13 residues. Germline V lookup: CDR1 SGHAT, CDR2 FQNNGV. V was cut by 2 bases and J by 4 bases, with 7 bases left in between. CDR3 sequence: CASSLWGADTQYF. CDR3 bases: TGTGCCAGCAGCTTATGGGGGGCAGATACGCAGTATTTT. The full variable domain, in which reference TRBV11-2 and TRBJ2-3 provide the parts outside the CDR3, is EAGVAQSPRYKIIEKRQSVAFWCNPISGHATLYWYQQILGQGPKLLIQFQNNGVVDDSQLPKDRFSAERLKGVDSTLKIQPAKLEDSAVYLCASSLWGADTQYFGPGTRLTVL.

CDR3 in DNA: TGCGCCAGCAGCTTGGGGTCAGGCGCCTATAGCAATCAGCCCCAGCATTTT. Translating it yields CASSLGSGAYSNQPQHF. This sequence joins TRBV5-1 and TRBJ1-5; D is ambiguous. Germline CDR1 and CDR2: SGHRS and YFSETQ. V was pared by 0 bases and J by 0 bases, with 13 bases between. The CDR3 totals 17 residues.

This clonotype was seen a handful of times. Here the CDR3 reads CASSLARGQRANVLTF. For the CDR3, the DNA is TGTGCCAGCAGCTTGGCCAGGGGACAGCGGGCCAACGTCCTGACTTTC. The rearrangement joins TRBV5-6 to TRBJ2-6; 7 bases are a match to TRBD1. This CDR3 is built from 16 residues. Germline assignment: CDR1 SGHDT and CDR2 YYEEEE. V shed 0 bases, J shed 5 bases, and the junction held 5 bases outside the gene matches.

V usage is TRBV18 and J usage is TRBJ2-7, with TRBD1 as a possible D gene (6 bases). Germline V gene lookup returns CDR1 KGHSH and CDR2 LQKENI. The V and J ends lost 0 bases and 6 bases respectively, with 15 bases between them. This CDR3 has 15 residues. DNA for the CDR3: TGTGCCAGCTCACCACCGTTAGACAGGTTTAGCGAGCAGTACTTC. This gives the protein CASSPPLDRFSEQYF.

The chain employs TRBV29-1 and TRBJ1-1; D is perhaps TRBD1 (5 bases). The V gene lost 0 bases and the J gene lost 3 bases, with 11 bases spanning the gap. This CDR3 is 14 amino acids long. Germline lookup yields CDR1 SQVTM and CDR2 ANQGSEA. This CDR3 is CSVEDPSRDTEAFF. The CDR3 DNA reads TGCAGCGTTGAAGATCCCTCCAGGGACACTGAAGCTTTCTTT.

The CDR3 is CATALGSEAFF. The CDR3 DNA follows: TGTGCCACCGCCCTCGGATCTGAAGCTTTCTTT. The gene calls are TRBV24-1 and TRBJ1-1; unclear D gene. CDR3 length: 11 residues. Germline assignment: CDR1 KGHDR and CDR2 SFDVKD. The germline V and J ends were trimmed by 9 bases and 6 bases, with 10 bases remaining between them.

The rearrangement uses TRBV13 and TRBJ2-4; D is unresolved. This CDR3 region has 16 residues. From germline, CDR1 is PRHDT and CDR2 FYEKMQ (reference sequence). Trimming took 5 bases from V and 7 from J, leaving 21 bases between them. The CDR3 sequence is CASSGRAQGVGNIQYF. The DNA for the CDR3 is TGTGCCAGCAGCGGCCGCGCCCAAGGAGTGGGGAACATTCAGTACTTC.

This clonotype has only a few counts. V gene TRBV19 combines with J gene TRBJ2-7; maybe TRBD1 (6 bases). This CDR3 is built from 16 residues. The germline CDR1 and CDR2 sequences are LNHDA and SQIVND (reference sequence). V was cut by 6 bases and J by 4 bases, with 22 bases left in between. CDR3: CASSKTRQVTMYEQYF. The CDR3 DNA sequence: TGTGCCAGTAGCAAAACTCGACAGGTCACTATGTACGAGCAGTACTTC.

This clonotype was seen a handful of times. The rearrangement links TRBV5-4 to TRBJ2-1; D ambiguous. The CDR3 is 12 amino acids. Germline lookup yields CDR1 SGHNT and CDR2 YYREEE (reference sequence). Trimming cost V 1 base and J 10 bases, with 9 bases left between them. The CDR3 here is CASSLSPFEQFF. The CDR3 DNA reads as TGTGCCAGCAGCTTGAGTCCTTTCGAGCAGTTCTTC.

This clonotype occurred a few times. The chain employs TRBV7-9 and TRBJ1-2; D is possibly TRBD1 (5 bases). CDR3 length: 18 amino acids. V was cut by 6 bases and J by 1 base, with 24 bases left in between. CDR1 SEHNR and CDR2 FQNEAQ come from the germline V gene (reference sequence). The CDR3 sequence: CASRATGAGAGYNYGYTF. The CDR3 DNA reads TGTGCCAGCAGAGCGACGGGCGCTGGGGCAGGCTATAACTATGGCTACACCTTC.

This chain connects TRBV4-1 to TRBJ1-2, with D possibly TRBD1 on 5 matching bases. CDR1 MGHRA and CDR2 YSYEKL come from the germline V gene. The CDR3 consists of 14 residues. Trimming cost V 0 bases and J 8 bases, with 13 bases left between them. DNA for the CDR3: TGCGCCAGCAGCCAAGAGGCCAGGGCGGGGGGCTACACCTTC. Protein sequence: CASSQEARAGGYTF.

This clonotype was picked up a small number of times. The chain uses TRBV4-1 and TRBJ1-1; 8 bases are shared with TRBD1. J lost 4 bases, V lost 5 bases, and 6 bases had no gene match. Germline lookup yields CDR1 MGHRA and CDR2 YSYEKL. The CDR3 runs 14 residues. CDR3 amino acids: CASSAGGSVTEAFF. CDR3 DNA sequence: TGCGCCAGCAGCGCAGGGGGCTCGGTCACTGAAGCTTTCTTT.

The genes are TRBV10-3 and TRBJ1-2, with D uncertain. With 7 bases removed from V and 0 bases from J, the gap between germline ends came to 12 bases. Germline V lookup: CDR1 ENHRY, CDR2 SYGVKD. The CDR3 spans 14 residues. The CDR3 bases are TGTGCCATCAACCCTCATGGTACTAACTATGGCTACACCTTC. It specifies CAINPHGTNYGYTF.

The rearrangement uses TRBV7-9 and TRBJ2-7; D unclear. Germline V lookup: CDR1 SEHNR, CDR2 FQNEAQ (reference sequence). The germline V and J ends were trimmed by 7 bases and 3 bases, with 13 bases remaining between them. There are 13 residues in the CDR3. The chain's CDR3 is CASTTISSYEQYF. As DNA, the CDR3 is TGTGCCAGCACCACTATTAGCAGCTACGAGCAGTACTTC.

This clonotype has more than one count but fewer than ten. The V call is TRBV9, the J call TRBJ2-7; 9 bases map to TRBD1. This CDR3 is 14 amino acids long. Germline V gene data show CDR1 as SGDLS and CDR2 as YYNGEE. The V gene end was trimmed by 8 bases and the J gene end by 2 bases; junction bases not matched to a gene: 8. DNA of the CDR3: TGTGCCAGTACCCTCGGGACAGGGCCCTACGAGCAGTACTTC. It is translated as CASTLGTGPYEQYF.

In this sample, this clonotype turned up many times. V gene TRBV4-3 combines with J gene TRBJ2-5, with a possible D match to TRBD1 (6 bases). In germline, CDR1 is LGHNA, CDR2 YSLEER. This CDR3 has 14 amino acids. V was clipped by 0 bases and J by 4 bases, with 9 bases between them. The CDR3 sequence: CASSQDSRGETQYF. CDR3 DNA: TGCGCCAGCAGCCAAGACTCCAGGGGAGAGACCCAGTACTTC.

The gene calls are TRBV15 and TRBJ1-3; D uncertain. V was cut by 5 bases and J by 4 bases, with 18 bases left in between. The CDR3 is made up of 16 amino acids. CDR1 is LNHNV, CDR2 YYDKDF, per germline (reference sequence). CDR3 sequence: CATSSRLLGLGNTIYF. Written as DNA, the CDR3 is TGTGCCACCAGCTCCCGCCTCCTCGGATTAGGAAACACCATATATTTT.